This TCR beta chain was found in a study of blood T cell repertoires in COVID-19. Study details: COVID-19 samples from acute and convalescent phases originated in the United States, Italy and Spain. T cells, B-cell-depleted T cells, or PBMCs provided the cDNA or gDNA that served as material.

Study processing details: Reference gene primer amplification gave estimated nucleated cell counts. Sequencing used immunoSEQ multiplex PCR; TCRdb keeps in-frame clones, though not all of them. V, J and clone size are taken as reported in that table, and D and trimming were inferred from the DNA itself. The table includes some 46,000 clones, about nine tenths detected once. Losses at the gene ends were 0 bases for V and 6 bases for J; bases not matched to a gene: 7. In germline, CDR1 is MGHRA, CDR2 YSYEKL. The CDR3 loop spans 16 amino acids. This clone was observed a few times. This sequence joins TRBV4-1 and TRBJ1-5, with 8 positions matching TRBD1. This clonotype was sampled from a man in his fifties or sixties with active COVID-19. Specimen: peripheral blood. CDR3 loop: CASSQDGRGRVQPQHF. CDR3 nucleotides: TGCGCCAGCAGCCAAGACGGCAGGGGGCGCGTTCAGCCCCAGCATTTT.